A single sample is the source of the 21 T cell receptor beta chains below, sequenced in a study of T cells in Graves' hyperthyroidism and ophthalmopathy. The source material, RNA transcripts, was used to amplify TCR beta CDR3 regions. The HTBI primer set drove a first-round RT-PCR of the TCR CDR3. TCRdb reanalysed the multiplex PCR reads using MiXCR and keeps one entry per CDR3 protein. Here the sample spans more than 50,000 distinct CDR3 sequences, roughly 58% being singletons. The material sequenced was blood. These receptors were taken from an older woman with Graves' ophthalmopathy.

This clonotype was seen once. The V and J genes are TRBV2 and TRBJ1-2; D perhaps matches TRBD1 (5 bases). Looked up from germline, CDR1 is SNHLY and CDR2 is FYNNEI. This CDR3 comprises 13 residues. The V and J ends lost 5 bases and 7 bases respectively, with 14 bases between them. For the CDR3, the DNA is TGTGCCAGCAGTCTAGGAGGGGTGGGTGGCTACACCTTC. Translation: CASSLGGVGGYTF.

The J gene is TRBJ2-1, the V gene TRBV7-2; TRBD2 might be the D (6 bases). The V gene lost 5 bases and the J gene lost 12 bases, with 23 bases spanning the gap. The CDR3 totals 15 residues. The germline CDR1 and CDR2 sequences are SGHTA and FQGNSA. As DNA, the CDR3 is TGTGCCAGCAGCCAACTCTTCCTGGGGAACGGGGGGCAGTTCTTC. Protein sequence: CASSQLFLGNGGQFF.

In its sample, this clonotype was seen once. This sequence joins TRBV20-1 and TRBJ2-1; 10 bases align to TRBD2. The CDR3 runs 16 residues. Losses at the gene ends were 0 bases for V and 0 bases for J; bases not matched to a gene: 2. The germline V gene encodes CDR1 DFQATT and CDR2 SNEGSKA (reference sequence). The CDR3 DNA follows: TGCAGTGCTAGAGATCCTAGCGGGAGCTCCTACAATGAGCAGTTCTTC. It specifies CSARDPSGSSYNEQFF.

This clonotype was picked up many times. This rearrangement joins TRBV13 to TRBJ2-5, with 12 bases identical to TRBD1. CDR3 length: 16 amino acids. V was clipped by 5 bases and J by 7 bases; unmatched bases: 11. From germline, CDR1 is PRHDT and CDR2 FYEKMQ (reference sequence). The CDR3 loop is CASSMGQGARAGTQYF. The CDR3, as DNA: TGTGCCAGCAGCATGGGACAGGGGGCCAGGGCAGGGACCCAGTACTTC.

Regarding this clonotype: The conserved phenylalanine or tryptophan is not found at the CDR3 terminus, so this likely reflects a read error. The DNA is left out, because the CDR3 cannot be placed on it with certainty; the CDR3 is given as TCRdb lists it. V and J are TRBV12-3 or TRBV12-4 and TRBJ1-1. The CDR3 contains 13 residues when both ends are counted. This CDR3 reads CASSLRAAFGDFL.

V is TRBV12-3 or TRBV12-4 and J is TRBJ2-3; 8 nucleotides agree with TRBD2. Trimming cost V 6 bases and J 14 bases; bases outside gene matches: 22. This CDR3 is 16 amino acids long. CDR3 in DNA: TGTGCCAGCAGCGCGGAGCGGGGGATGGGCACAGATAGGCGGTATTTT. This codes for CASSAERGMGTDRRYF.

This clonotype was seen at least ten times. The CDR3 loop is CASSPTENLSGYTF. The CDR3 nucleotides read TGTGCCAGCAGTCCGACAGAAAACCTGTCAGGCTACACCTTC. The rearrangement uses TRBV3-1 and TRBJ1-2; weak D call: TRBD1 (5 bases). The germline V and J ends were trimmed by 6 bases and 8 bases, with 19 bases remaining between them. Germline CDR1 reads LGHDT; CDR2 reads YNNKEL (reference sequence). The CDR3 contains 14 residues.

This clonotype was picked up many times. The rearrangement uses TRBV20-1 and TRBJ2-7; 11 positions agree with TRBD2. The V gene end was trimmed by 0 bases and the J gene end by 3 bases; junction bases not matched to a gene: 4. Per germline, CDR1 DFQATT and CDR2 SNEGSKA (reference sequence). This CDR3 has 15 amino acids. The CDR3 is CSAREGTSGHYEQYF. For the CDR3, the DNA is TGCAGTGCTAGAGAGGGGACTAGCGGCCACTACGAGCAGTACTTC.

This clonotype was seen at least ten times. The CDR3 is CASSPGQAYLNTEAFF. The DNA for the CDR3 is TGTGCCAGCAGCCCCGGACAGGCCTATTTGAACACTGAAGCTTTCTTT. This chain connects TRBV11-2 to TRBJ1-1; 7 positions match TRBD1. Trimming at V came to 5 bases and at J to 0 bases, leaving 9 bases not matched to a gene. The CDR3 runs to 16 residues. Germline loops: CDR1 SGHAT, CDR2 FQNNGV.

This clonotype was picked up many times. The chain has TRBV27 and TRBJ1-5; no clear D gene. The CDR3 is made up of 14 amino acids. The V gene's germline CDR1 is MNHEY and CDR2 SMNVEV (reference sequence). V lost 2 bases, J lost 1 base, and 6 bases lay in between. The CDR3 sequence is CASSLESSNQPQHF. The CDR3 region has the DNA TGTGCCAGCAGTTTAGAGTCGAGCAATCAGCCCCAGCATTTT.

The sample holds many counts of this clonotype. The chain employs TRBV3-1 and TRBJ2-5; 9 nucleotides align to TRBD1. V lost 5 bases to trimming and J lost 5 bases; unmatched junction nucleotides: 6. This CDR3 contains 14 residues. Germline CDR1 and CDR2: LGHDT and YNNKEL (reference sequence). CDR3: CASSTWTGEETQYF. The CDR3 region has the DNA TGTGCCAGCAGCACTTGGACAGGGGAGGAGACCCAGTACTTC.

The gene calls are TRBV24-1 and TRBJ2-6, with TRBD1 matching over 9 bases. CDR3 size: 17 residues. Trimming at V came to 3 bases and at J to 3 bases, leaving 5 bases not matched to a gene. Germline-derived CDR1 and CDR2 are KGHDR and SFDVKD. CDR3 amino acids: CATSDRTGVNGANVLTF. The CDR3 nucleotides read TGTGCCACCAGTGATCGGACAGGGGTTAATGGGGCCAACGTCCTGACTTTC.

The chain combines TRBV29-1 with TRBJ1-2; the match to TRBD1 covers 10 bases. The ends lost 7 bases at V and 1 base at J; junction bases unmatched: 6. Germline-derived CDR1 and CDR2 are SQVTM and ANQGSEA. The CDR3 sequence is 14 residues long. CDR3 sequence reads: CSGGQGGYNYGYTF. CDR3 DNA: TGCAGCGGAGGACAGGGGGGATATAACTATGGCTACACCTTC.

The chain links TRBV6-5 to TRBJ1-5; 8 bases align to TRBD1. CDR3 length: 16 amino acids. The germline gives CDR1 MNHEY, CDR2 SVGAGI. Trimming at V came to 2 bases and at J to 7 bases, leaving 10 bases not matched to a gene. In DNA form, the CDR3 reads TGTGCCAGCAGTTACCGTTTGGACAGGGCCGAGCAGCCCCAGCATTTT. It codes for CASSYRLDRAEQPQHF.

The chain combines TRBV5-6 with TRBJ2-6, with no clear D. Trimming stripped 1 base from V and 2 bases from J, with 7 bases between. CDR1 is SGHDT and CDR2 is YYEEEE in the germline V gene. This CDR3 region has 15 residues. As DNA, the CDR3 is TGTGCCAGCAGCTTGTTTTTTACTGGGGCCAACGTCCTGACTTTC. This encodes CASSLFFTGANVLTF. Full variable domain (remainder filled in from reference TRBV5-6 and TRBJ2-6): DAGVTQSPTHLIKTRGQQVTLRCSPKSGHDTVSWYQQALGQGPQFIFQYYEEEERQRGNFPDRFSGHQFPNYSSELNVNALLLGDSALYLCASSLFFTGANVLTFGAGSRLTVL.

There are many counts of this clonotype. The chain joins TRBV5-6 to TRBJ2-1; 8 bases match TRBD2. Germline CDR1 and CDR2: SGHDT and YYEEEE. The CDR3 runs 12 residues. Unmatched junction bases numbered 10, after V lost 5 bases and J lost 15 bases. CDR3 protein: CASSKTGLVLFF. The CDR3 bases are TGTGCCAGCAGTAAAACGGGACTAGTGCTGTTCTTC.

By share, this clonotype counts as medium-sized. The CDR3 region is CSVDGQGLYNEQFF. The CDR3 DNA sequence: TGCAGCGTTGACGGGCAGGGCCTCTACAATGAGCAGTTCTTC. The rearrangement joins TRBV29-1 to TRBJ2-1; the D gene is possibly TRBD1 (5 bases). The CDR3 contains 14 residues. Germline-derived CDR1 and CDR2 are SQVTM and ANQGSEA. Trimming stripped 3 bases from V and 3 bases from J, with 12 bases between.

Turning to this clonotype: Mismatch with germline at one junction end may stem from a read error. The chain is built from TRBV4-3 and TRBJ2-3, with TRBD2 as a possible D gene (5 bases). The CDR3 contains 15 residues. The germline V gene has CDR1 LGHNA and CDR2 YSLEER. The chain's CDR3 is CASRLGVGSSDTRYF. CDR3 bases: TGCGCTAGCAGGCTCGGGGTGGGCAGCTCCGATACGCGGTATTTT.

The rearrangement joins TRBV7-6 to TRBJ1-3, with 7 bases identical to TRBD1. In germline, CDR1 is SGHVS, CDR2 FNYEAQ. Germline trimming cut 3 bases from V and 2 bases from J; bases unmatched to any gene: 7. The CDR3 loop spans 16 amino acids. The CDR3 spells CASSLADRAPGNTIYF. For the CDR3, the DNA is TGTGCCAGCAGCTTGGCAGACAGGGCCCCTGGAAACACCATATATTTT.

This clonotype occurred many times. This chain connects TRBV6-5 to TRBJ1-4; 9 positions match TRBD1. In germline, CDR1 is MNHEY, CDR2 SVGAGI. The V and J ends lost 6 bases and 4 bases, in that order; junction bases with no gene match: 3. This CDR3 is 14 amino acids long. The CDR3 region is CASRADRGNEKLFF. The CDR3 region has the DNA TGTGCCAGCAGAGCGGACAGGGGTAATGAAAAACTGTTTTTT.

To note about this clonotype: No conserved phenylalanine or tryptophan ends this CDR3, so it is likely a read error. The chain combines TRBV5-1 with TRBJ2-4; D ambiguous. Trimming cost V 0 bases and J 1 base, with 2 bases left between them. The germline V gene encodes CDR1 SGHRS and CDR2 YFSETQ. This CDR3 has 13 residues. DNA for the CDR3: TGCGCCAGCAGCTTGGTGGCCAAAAACATTCAGTACTCC. Its translation: CASSLVAKNIQYS.